A selection of T cell receptor beta chains follows, all from one sample in a study of beta chain features in type 1 diabetes. The method was immunoSEQ multiplex PCR; TCRdb's version includes in-frame clones alone and lacks a portion of them. The sample consists of 810,000 or so clones, 15% to 20% of them appearing once. Sequencing used naive CD4+ T cells from blood. These TCRs come from a woman aged 18-30 years in good health. Each CDR3 is given with its conserved first and last residue. A D gene is named only where the DNA matches it firmly. Where a row states a size, it is once, few, many or the class of an expanded clone; other rows omit it.

size: .
J: TRBJ2-5
D: .
V: TRBV11-2
DNA: TGTGCCAGCAGCCAAAGACCAGGGGCGGAGGAGACCCAGTACTTC
CDR3: CASSQRPGAEETQYF

size: few
J: TRBJ2-5
D: .
V: TRBV7-7
DNA: TGTGCTAGCAGCACCGGCCCCTTAGCTCGGGAGACCCAGTACTTC
CDR3: CASSTGPLARETQYF

size: few
J: TRBJ1-3
D: .
V: TRBV2
DNA: TGTGCCAGCAGTCCGACCCGGGGATTTGGAAACACCATATATTTT
CDR3: CASSPTRGFGNTIYF

size: .
J: TRBJ2-5
D: TRBD1
V: TRBV28
DNA: TGTGCCAGCAGTTTCTCGGGGACAGGGGGCGAAAAGACCCAGTACTTC
CDR3: CASSFSGTGGEKTQYF

size: many
J: TRBJ2-1
D: TRBD1
V: TRBV10-3
DNA: TGTGCCAGCGGACAGGCAGTGAATGAGCAGTTCTTC
CDR3: CASGQAVNEQFF

size: few
J: TRBJ2-7
D: TRBD1
V: TRBV6-6
DNA: TGTGCCAGCAGAACGGGACAGGGGGAATCCTACGAGCAGTACTTC
CDR3: CASRTGQGESYEQYF

size: once
J: TRBJ2-5
D: .
V: TRBV21-1
DNA: TGTGCCAGCATCCGAGTCGGGGCTAGCGAACCAACTAAAGCTAGCAAAGGAGAGACCCAGTACTTC
CDR3: CASIRVGASEPTKASKGETQYF

size: .
J: TRBJ1-3
D: .
V: TRBV14
DNA: TGTGCCAGCAGCCTATACGGAAACACCATATATTTT
CDR3: CASSLYGNTIYF

size: .
J: TRBJ2-2
D: TRBD1
V: TRBV5-6
DNA: TGTGCCAGCAGCTTGGACCAGGGGGACACCGGGGAGCTGTTTTTT
CDR3: CASSLDQGDTGELFF

size: few
J: TRBJ2-7
D: .
V: TRBV6-5
DNA: TGTGCCAGCAAAGGCGATGCCTACGAGCAGTACTTC
CDR3: CASKGDAYEQYF

size: many
J: TRBJ2-1
D: .
V: TRBV4-2
DNA: TGTGCCAGCAGCCAAGGAGGGTTTGAGCAGTTCTTC
CDR3: CASSQGGFEQFF

size: .
J: TRBJ2-3
D: .
V: TRBV13
DNA: TGTGCCGCCCGGCAAGCAGATACGCAGTATTTT
CDR3: CAARQADTQYF

size: few
J: TRBJ1-2
D: .
V: TRBV9
DNA: TGTGCCAGCAGCGTAGCTTCGTCTTTCCTCGGCTATGGCTACACCTTC
CDR3: CASSVASSFLGYGYTF

size: .
J: TRBJ2-5
D: TRBD2
V: TRBV7-8
DNA: TGTGCCAGCAGCTTGGTGGGACTACTACAAGAGACCCAGTACTTC
CDR3: CASSLVGLLQETQYF

size: .
J: TRBJ2-1
D: TRBD2
V: TRBV6-5
DNA: TGTGCCAGCAGTTACTCGACTAGCGGGGTGGGCCTGGAGCAGTTCTTC
CDR3: CASSYSTSGVGLEQFF

size: .
J: TRBJ1-5
D: .
V: TRBV7-7
DNA: TGTGCTAGCAGCTTATATAGTCAGCCCCAGCATTTT
CDR3: CASSLYSQPQHF

size: .
J: TRBJ2-1
D: .
V: TRBV25-1
DNA: TGTGCCAGCAGTGAATTTGAGCAAGCTCTGACCTCCGGGGATGAGCAGTTCTTC
CDR3: CASSEFEQALTSGDEQFF

size: .
J: TRBJ2-3
D: .
V: TRBV1
DNA: TGCACCAGCAGCCAAGATTCGGTAATGTATTATTTT
CDR3: CTSSQDSVMYYF

size: few
J: TRBJ1-5
D: .
V: TRBV15
DNA: TGTGCCACCAGCAGAGCCCAGGGGCATCAGCCCCAGCATTTT
CDR3: CATSRAQGHQPQHF

size: few
J: TRBJ2-2
D: TRBD1
V: TRBV25-1
DNA: TGTGCCAGCAGTGCCCGACAGGGGTACACCGGGGAGCTGTTTTTT
CDR3: CASSARQGYTGELFF

size: .
J: TRBJ2-6
D: .
V: TRBV10-3
DNA: TGTGCCATCAGTGGCACAGGACGGGTAGGGGCCAACGTCCTGACTTTC
CDR3: CAISGTGRVGANVLTF

size: once
J: TRBJ2-5
D: TRBD1
V: TRBV19
DNA: TGTGCCACCACGGACAGGAAAGAGACCCAGTACTTC
CDR3: CATTDRKETQYF

size: few
J: TRBJ2-1
D: TRBD1
V: TRBV7-9
DNA: TGTGCCAGCAGCGTACAGGGGGCCACGTACAATGAGCAGTTCTTC
CDR3: CASSVQGATYNEQFF

size: few
J: TRBJ2-1
D: .
V: TRBV9
DNA: TGTGCCAGCCTCCCCGATAGCGGAAATTACAATGAGCAGTTCTTC
CDR3: CASLPDSGNYNEQFF

size: .
J: TRBJ2-7
D: .
V: TRBV13
DNA: TGTGCCAGCAGCGGGACCACTAGGGACGAGCAGTACTTC
CDR3: CASSGTTRDEQYF

size: .
J: TRBJ1-5
D: TRBD1
V: TRBV7-8
DNA: TGTGCCAGCAGCGCCCAAACCTTACAGGGGACCCAGCATTTT
CDR3: CASSAQTLQGTQHF

size: .
J: TRBJ2-1
D: .
V: TRBV7-2
DNA: TGTGCCAGCAGCTTATGGAATGAGCAGTTCTTC
CDR3: CASSLWNEQFF

size: .
J: TRBJ2-5
D: TRBD2
V: TRBV10-3
DNA: TGTGCCATCAGTGAGTCGGACCTACTAGCGGGACTTTCGGAGACCCAGTACTTC
CDR3: CAISESDLLAGLSETQYF

size: few
J: TRBJ2-7
D: .
V: TRBV15
DNA: TGTGCCACCAGCAGAGATCTTGGGAGTTACGAGCAGTACTTC
CDR3: CATSRDLGSYEQYF

size: .
J: TRBJ1-1
D: TRBD1
V: TRBV7-9
DNA: TGTGCCAGCAGCCGGAACACAGGGGCGGGGAACACTGAAGCTTTCTTT
CDR3: CASSRNTGAGNTEAFF

size: few
J: TRBJ1-5
D: TRBD1
V: TRBV28
DNA: TGTGCCAGCAGCCCGGGACAGGGAGGTCAGCCCCAGCATTTT
CDR3: CASSPGQGGQPQHF

size: .
J: TRBJ1-2
D: .
V: TRBV7-9
DNA: TGTGCCAGCAGCTTACACAGGAGTGACTATGGCTACACCTTC
CDR3: CASSLHRSDYGYTF

size: few
J: TRBJ2-1
D: TRBD2
V: TRBV28
DNA: TGTGCCAGCAGCTTTACTGGACTAGCGGGAGCTAGTGAGCAGTTCTTC
CDR3: CASSFTGLAGASEQFF

size: few
J: TRBJ2-1
D: .
V: TRBV29-1
DNA: TGCAGCGTTGAGGGACTGCCTGGGTCCTACAATGAGCAGTTCTTC
CDR3: CSVEGLPGSYNEQFF

size: few
J: TRBJ2-3
D: .
V: TRBV19
DNA: TGTGCCAGTAGTTGGAGGGACAGCTACACAGATACGCAGTATTTT
CDR3: CASSWRDSYTDTQYF

size: .
J: TRBJ2-1
D: TRBD2
V: TRBV5-1
DNA: TGCGCCAGCAGTCATCGCTTCACCGGGACTAGCGGCCCTCAGGAGCAGTTCTTC
CDR3: CASSHRFTGTSGPQEQFF

size: .
J: TRBJ1-5
D: .
V: TRBV6-1
DNA: TGTGCCAGCACCGCCGGGACGAGGAATCAGCCCCAGCATTTT
CDR3: CASTAGTRNQPQHF

size: few
J: TRBJ2-4
D: TRBD1
V: TRBV28
DNA: TGTGCCAGCAGTTTAGACAGGGGGCCGACGGCCAAAAACATTCAGTACTTC
CDR3: CASSLDRGPTAKNIQYF

size: few
J: TRBJ2-1
D: TRBD2
V: TRBV28
DNA: TGTGCCAGCACCCCGACTAGCGGGAGAGTAAATGAGCAGTTCTTC
CDR3: CASTPTSGRVNEQFF

size: few
J: TRBJ2-3
D: .
V: TRBV18
DNA: TGTGCCAGCTCCCCGACCCGCGGGGAGTATAGGGATACGCAGTATTTT
CDR3: CASSPTRGEYRDTQYF

size: .
J: TRBJ1-2
D: TRBD1
V: TRBV5-1
DNA: TGCGCCAGCAGCTTCCTACAGGGGGCGAATGGCTACACCTTC
CDR3: CASSFLQGANGYTF

size: .
J: TRBJ1-4
D: .
V: TRBV9
DNA: TGTGCCAGCAGCGCGACAGTTTCTGAAAAACTGTTTTTT
CDR3: CASSATVSEKLFF

size: .
J: TRBJ1-1
D: TRBD1
V: TRBV28
DNA: TGTGCCAGCAGGGAACTCCGGGACAGGCGAACGCTACAAGCTTTCTTT
CDR3: CASRELRDRRTLQAFF

size: few
J: TRBJ1-2
D: TRBD1
V: TRBV7-6
DNA: TGTGCCAGCAGCCCAGGGACAGTTGGCTACACCTTC
CDR3: CASSPGTVGYTF

size: .
J: TRBJ2-3
D: .
V: TRBV5-4
DNA: TGTGCCCTAGGGGGGGGTCGGAATGGCGTGACAGATACGCAGTATTTT
CDR3: CALGGGRNGVTDTQYF

size: .
J: TRBJ2-1
D: TRBD2
V: TRBV2
DNA: TGTGCCAGCAGGGTTTGGGCTAGCGGGAGAAGAAGCTCCTACAATGAGCAGTTCTTC
CDR3: CASRVWASGRRSSYNEQFF

size: .
J: TRBJ1-3
D: .
V: TRBV2
DNA: TGTGCCAGCAGTGAATCAGGGACTGGAAACACCATATATTTT
CDR3: CASSESGTGNTIYF

size: .
J: TRBJ2-3
D: TRBD2
V: TRBV10-3
DNA: TGTGCCATCAGTGAGAGGACTAGCGGGAGCACAGATACGCAGTATTTT
CDR3: CAISERTSGSTDTQYF

size: .
J: TRBJ2-3
D: TRBD1
V: TRBV9
DNA: TGTGCCAGCAGTCGATCAACAGGGGGCTTGGCGGTGGATACGCAGTATTTT
CDR3: CASSRSTGGLAVDTQYF

size: few
J: TRBJ2-6
D: TRBD2
V: TRBV10-3
DNA: TGTGCCATCAAGCGGGGAAACGGCATTTCTGGGGCCAACGTCCTGACTTTC
CDR3: CAIKRGNGISGANVLTF